This T cell receptor (beta chain) is drawn from a study of beta chain features in type 1 diabetes. This clone was found a few times. The same CDR3 can be traced to other DNA sequences in this sample. CDR1 is SQVTM, CDR2 ANQGSEA, per germline. The V and J ends lost 6 bases and 4 bases, in that order; junction bases with no gene match: 3. The CDR3 extends over 13 amino acids. Expressed TCRB transcripts were sequenced because the isolated RNA had all been reverse transcribed beforehand. Measured with immunoSEQ multiplex PCR; TCRdb has only the in-frame clones, and not every one. This sample has hundreds of thousands of clones, with 30% found just once.

Sequencing input: naive CD4+ T cells from blood. The source is a man between 18 and 29 years old in good health. The rearrangement uses TRBV29-1 and TRBJ2-7, with 13 bases lining up with TRBD2. The CDR3 sequence is CSVKTSGGYEQYF. CDR3 coding DNA: TGCAGCGTCAAGACTAGCGGGGGGTACGAGCAGTACTTC.